The T cell receptor beta chain under discussion was sequenced for a study of Ad26.COV2.S vaccination and SARS-CoV-2 variants. Treatment reported: around 19 received Ad26.COV2.S at low or high dose, single or two shots; roughly five received placebo; per-sample allocation not given. Repertoires come from day 63 after the first vaccine or placebo injection. Its platform was an Ad26 vector, and its expressed antigen was Wuhan-strain SARS-CoV-2 spike. The data were produced by immunoSEQ multiplex PCR, yet TCRdb's version contains in-frame clones alone and is incomplete. The sample yields nearly 400,000 clones, 70% to 90% seen once. This CDR3 spans 16 amino acids. Trimming removed 6 bases from V and 0 bases from J, with 15 bases in between. CDR1 and CDR2 from the germline V gene are MNHEY and SVGEGT. A few counts support this clone. Other nucleotide sequences from this sample produce the same CDR3.

This sequence joins TRBV6-2 or TRBV6-3 and TRBJ2-1; D unclear. The TCR originated in a person between 18 and 65 years old who received the Ad26.COV2.S COVID-19 vaccine or a placebo. The source was peripheral blood, collected in a trial of Ad26.COV2.S vaccine versus placebo. The CDR3 protein is CASSPLGRSSYNEQFF. The CDR3 nucleotides are TGTGCCAGCAGCCCTCTCGGAAGAAGCTCCTACAATGAGCAGTTCTTC.